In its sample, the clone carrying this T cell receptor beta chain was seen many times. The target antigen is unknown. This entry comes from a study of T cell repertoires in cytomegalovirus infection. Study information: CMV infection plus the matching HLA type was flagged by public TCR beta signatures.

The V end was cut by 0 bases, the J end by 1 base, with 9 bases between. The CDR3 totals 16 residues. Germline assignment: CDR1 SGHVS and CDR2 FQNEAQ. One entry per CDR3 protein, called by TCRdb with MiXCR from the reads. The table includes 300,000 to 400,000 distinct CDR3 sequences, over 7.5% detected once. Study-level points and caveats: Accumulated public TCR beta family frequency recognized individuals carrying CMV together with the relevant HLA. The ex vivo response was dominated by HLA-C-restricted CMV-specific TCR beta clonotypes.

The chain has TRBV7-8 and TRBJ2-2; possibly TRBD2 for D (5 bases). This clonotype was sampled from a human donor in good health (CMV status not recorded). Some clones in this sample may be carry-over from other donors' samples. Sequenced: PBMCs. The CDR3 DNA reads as TGTGCCAGCAGCTTAGCGCGGAGGCAGAACACCGGGGAGCTGTTTTTT. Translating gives CASSLARRQNTGELFF.